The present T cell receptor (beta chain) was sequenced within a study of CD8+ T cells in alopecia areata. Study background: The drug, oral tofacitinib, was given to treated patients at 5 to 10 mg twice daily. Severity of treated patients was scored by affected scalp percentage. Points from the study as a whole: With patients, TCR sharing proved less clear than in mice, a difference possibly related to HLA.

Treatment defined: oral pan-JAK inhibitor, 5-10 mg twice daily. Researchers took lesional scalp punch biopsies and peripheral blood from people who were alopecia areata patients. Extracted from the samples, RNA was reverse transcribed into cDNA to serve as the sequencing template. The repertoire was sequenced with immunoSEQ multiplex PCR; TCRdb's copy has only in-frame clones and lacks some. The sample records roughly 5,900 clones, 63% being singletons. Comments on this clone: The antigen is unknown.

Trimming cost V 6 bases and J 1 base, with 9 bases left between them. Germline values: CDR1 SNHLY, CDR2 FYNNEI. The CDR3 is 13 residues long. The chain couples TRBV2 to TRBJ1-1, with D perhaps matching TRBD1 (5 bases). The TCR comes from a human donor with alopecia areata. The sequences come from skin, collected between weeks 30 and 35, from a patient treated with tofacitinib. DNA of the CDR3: TGTGCCAGCAGGGGACGGGGGAACACTGAAGCTTTCTTT. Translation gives CASRGRGNTEAFF.